This T cell receptor beta chain came from a study of CD8+ T cells in alopecia areata. Peripheral blood, together with lesional scalp punch biopsies, was collected from alopecia areata patients. Sorted out of PBMCs were CD4+ T cells and CD8+ T cells. Germline lookup yields CDR1 SGHRS and CDR2 YFSETQ. V lost 1 base and J 3 bases, leaving 14 bases between the germline ends. The CDR3 runs 17 residues. The table lists this clone with a few counts. Its matching antigen is unknown. Broader study findings: Patients shared TCRs less clearly than mice did, possibly for HLA-related reasons. The study found higher clonality in lesional than normal scalp, especially in alopecia totalis/universalis.

Sequencing used cDNA as its template, made by extracting RNA and reverse transcribing it. The assay was immunoSEQ multiplex PCR, and TCRdb's table has in-frame clones only and misses some. The sample comprises about 180,000 clones, approximately 59% of which are singletons, and roughly 15% rests with the top ten. The chain links TRBV5-1 to TRBJ2-6, with D possibly matching TRBD2 (5 bases). The clonotype comes from a human donor with alopecia areata. Sequencing used CD4+ T cells sorted from blood, obtained at week 0. The CDR3 reads CASSLTTGMGGANVLTF. CDR3 sequence (DNA): TGCGCCAGCAGCTTGACCACGGGGATGGGTGGGGCCAACGTCCTGACTTTC.